The rows below give T cell receptor beta chains drawn from one sample of a study of blood T cell repertoires in COVID-19. The data were produced by immunoSEQ multiplex PCR, yet TCRdb's version contains in-frame clones alone and is incomplete. Of just over 25,000 clones in the sample, about 90% were seen once. The specimen sequenced was peripheral blood. The receptor source for this set is a man in his 70s with acute or convalescent COVID-19. The conserved cysteine and the conserved F or W are not part of the CDR3 here.

v_gene: TRBV27
j_gene: TRBJ1-2
CDR3aa: ASSPTKTGFSGYT

v_gene: TRBV18
j_gene: TRBJ2-1
CDR3aa: ASSPGQGSYNEQF

v_gene: TRBV7-2
j_gene: TRBJ2-3
CDR3aa: ASSLSGWGDTQY

v_gene: TRBV20-1
j_gene: TRBJ2-1
CDR3aa: SARRQDEQF

v_gene: TRBV29-1
j_gene: TRBJ2-5
CDR3aa: SVVGGSRETQY

v_gene: TRBV7-2
j_gene: TRBJ2-2
CDR3aa: ASGRPAGAGELF

v_gene: TRBV6-2/TRBV6-3
j_gene: TRBJ2-7
CDR3aa: ASSFLSGIGYEQY

v_gene: TRBV10-3
j_gene: TRBJ2-2
CDR3aa: AIRTANTGELF

v_gene: TRBV5-4
j_gene: TRBJ2-1
CDR3aa: ASSLEQITYNEQF

v_gene: TRBV6-2/TRBV6-3
j_gene: TRBJ2-7
CDR3aa: ASSHQVSYEQY

v_gene: TRBV4-2
j_gene: TRBJ2-1
CDR3aa: ASSQEAASGRSQF

v_gene: TRBV5-1
j_gene: TRBJ1-3
CDR3aa: ASSGTAGNTIY

v_gene: TRBV14
j_gene: TRBJ2-5
CDR3aa: ASSQVKGAQETQY

v_gene: TRBV18
j_gene: TRBJ1-2
CDR3aa: ASSLGQGHLGGYT

v_gene: TRBV28
j_gene: TRBJ1-1
CDR3aa: ASSLGANTEAF

v_gene: TRBV5-6
j_gene: TRBJ2-5
CDR3aa: ASSLQGGQETQY

v_gene: TRBV18
j_gene: TRBJ1-4
CDR3aa: ASSSGTGDEKLF

v_gene: TRBV4-3
j_gene: TRBJ2-3
CDR3aa: ASSQDQKAGTSTDTQY

v_gene: TRBV19
j_gene: TRBJ1-1
CDR3aa: ASSIGGGARTEAF

v_gene: TRBV18
j_gene: TRBJ2-6
CDR3aa: ASSPTMTGGTAGANVLT

v_gene: TRBV6-5
j_gene: TRBJ2-5
CDR3aa: ASSYGTGQETQY

v_gene: TRBV18
j_gene: TRBJ1-1
CDR3aa: ASSTGTQNTEAF

v_gene: TRBV5-1
j_gene: TRBJ2-1
CDR3aa: ASSLVDTTYNEQF

v_gene: TRBV9
j_gene: TRBJ1-6
CDR3aa: ASSSVGGAHSPLH

v_gene: TRBV9
j_gene: TRBJ2-6
CDR3aa: ASSARQGEITGANVLT

v_gene: TRBV6-1
j_gene: TRBJ1-4
CDR3aa: ASSVVRQGANEKLF

v_gene: TRBV19
j_gene: TRBJ1-2
CDR3aa: ASTNHRESNGYT

v_gene: TRBV7-2
j_gene: TRBJ1-3
CDR3aa: ASSSDGSSGNTIY

v_gene: TRBV5-6
j_gene: TRBJ1-2
CDR3aa: ASSFRTGDYYGYT

v_gene: TRBV5-1
j_gene: TRBJ2-7
CDR3aa: ASSGGQGLHEQY

v_gene: TRBV5-6
j_gene: TRBJ1-5
CDR3aa: ASSLSADQPQH

v_gene: TRBV7-2
j_gene: TRBJ1-5
CDR3aa: ASSRGNQPQH

v_gene: TRBV11-3
j_gene: TRBJ2-3
CDR3aa: ASSLDGQSTDTQY

v_gene: TRBV19
j_gene: TRBJ2-3
CDR3aa: ASRGLVGVKDTQY

v_gene: TRBV21-1
j_gene: TRBJ2-1
CDR3aa: ASSNESDEQF

v_gene: TRBV5-1
j_gene: TRBJ2-1
CDR3aa: ASSSTGDLSYNEQF

v_gene: TRBV7-9
j_gene: TRBJ1-2
CDR3aa: ASSEENIYSIQGSYGYT

v_gene: TRBV5-4
j_gene: TRBJ1-2
CDR3aa: ASSPGTGKDYGYT

v_gene: TRBV3-1/TRBV3-2
j_gene: TRBJ1-2
CDR3aa: ASLGSHGYT

v_gene: TRBV12-3/TRBV12-4
j_gene: TRBJ1-2
CDR3aa: ASSSTSNYGYT

v_gene: TRBV6-6
j_gene: TRBJ2-1
CDR3aa: ASTRDGPYNEQF

v_gene: TRBV2
j_gene: TRBJ2-6
CDR3aa: ASSGTGTGANVLT

v_gene: TRBV11-2
j_gene: TRBJ2-7
CDR3aa: ASSPDVGTGYEQY

v_gene: TRBV7-8
j_gene: TRBJ1-5
CDR3aa: ASSSQTGGLGPQH

v_gene: TRBV21-1
j_gene: TRBJ2-7
CDR3aa: ASRMLREGRRDEQY

v_gene: TRBV11-2
j_gene: TRBJ2-1
CDR3aa: ASRRTSGILYNEQF

v_gene: TRBV5-4
j_gene: TRBJ1-2
CDR3aa: ASSLAPGNYGYT

v_gene: TRBV7-2
j_gene: TRBJ1-1
CDR3aa: ASSLDAGGMATEAF

v_gene: TRBV10-3
j_gene: TRBJ2-7
CDR3aa: ATDTGITSEQY

v_gene: TRBV5-1
j_gene: TRBJ1-6
CDR3aa: ASSPTGGWYSPLH

v_gene: TRBV2
j_gene: TRBJ2-1
CDR3aa: ASSEGLAQNEQF